This TCR beta chain is drawn from a study of cytomegalovirus exposure and HLA in healthy donors (dated by TCRdb to the late 2010s). For context, the study as a whole: According to an earlier analysis of 587 of the donors, about 179 million T cells yielded some 110 million unique TCR beta sequences and 276 Gb of sequence data. The genetic ancestry cluster associated with self-reported Caucasian donors included 81% of the roughly 360 genotyped donors. Roughly 300 gigabases of sequencing data and around 80 million unique TCR sequences made up an early release that covered roughly 670 HLA-typed donors. Alongside the repertoire data, information on donor age, sex, ethnicity and CMV serostatus was compiled. An earlier analysis of approximately 500 of the donors applied high-throughput TCR beta sequencing to assess whether each TCR beta V gene segment acted as functional or pseudogenic. The study aimed to test whether signatures of past pathogen exposure could be identified by cataloging public T cell receptors. The study profiled the T cell repertoires of 550 to 700 subjects by immunosequencing and related them to cytomegalovirus serostatus. All discovery cohort repertoires had been generated using a single sequencing platform. A later genetic analysis used genome-wide SNP genotypes for about 65% of the roughly 670 donors, treating that subset as a discovery cohort. To predict cytomegalovirus infection status, the study brought together high-throughput TCR immunosequencing, statistical association of individual TCRs with disease status, and machine learning. Class I and class II HLA loci were covered by the typing at four-digit resolution. Because of strong linkage in the cohort, four to six DR-DQ haplotypes were treated as single units for association and clustering. The number of donors typed differed by locus, with 629-630 for A, B, C, DRB1 and DQB1, roughly 520 for DQA1, 606 for DPA1, and approximately 470 for DPB1. Among about 410 genotyped donors of the cohort, an average of roughly 230,000 unique TCR beta nucleotide sequences was sequenced per donor, of which 15% to 20% were non-productive. A separate validation cohort of roughly 110 different subjects was used in addition to the roughly 720-subject first cohort. The later analysis used no new phenotypic data to find candidate immune exposures, relying instead on TCR beta sequences and their occurrence across donors. To study patterns of TCR occurrence, a later analysis re-analyzed previously published TCR beta repertoires from 700 or so donors and added high-resolution HLA genotyping.

The full study reports these points: A further reported finding was that TCR beta sequences accurately predicted the HLA-A and HLA-B alleles for most subjects in the first cohort. Most TCR sequences were seen in very few donors, while some public TCRs were found in many individuals. Specific HLA alleles were associated with 16,951 TCR beta sequences at a false discovery rate of 0.05 in a later analysis. According to a later analysis, parvovirus B19, influenza, CMV and Epstein-Barr virus appeared linked to several top co-occurrence clusters. Compared with equally common non-associated chains, HLA-associated TCR beta chains in a later analysis were more clonally expanded and had lower generation probabilities. The study gave a list of 150 to 200 TCR beta chains associated with cytomegalovirus. In a later analysis, TCR association rates were found to vary across HLA loci, with the most associated TCRs seen for DRB1 alleles and the fewest for HLA-C alleles. The sequencing pipeline was judged likely to have produced a cluster of highly shared sequence variants as a technical artifact. In vitro tests confirmed that a few of the cytomegalovirus-associated TCR beta chains recognize cytomegalovirus antigens. For the cohort, immune exposure information was limited to CMV serostatus. Sequencing depth was assumed to be roughly uniform across donors in the presence/absence analyses, though that assumption may not hold. Because HLA typing was missing for some donors at each locus, association tests included only the typed subset. The cohort was sequenced for TCR beta chains only, and without alpha or paired-chain data the features that could be detected were limited. Strong co-occurrence of HLA alleles, especially DR and DQ, made assigning TCR associations to individual alleles difficult. The authors suggested that the approach could potentially be extended to other disease states and immunological phenotypes. In an earlier analysis of about 600 of the donors, most TCR beta V segments appeared in productive rearrangements about 87% or about 30% of the time, broadly matching IMGT annotations. The classifier was reported to diagnose cytomegalovirus status with high specificity and sensitivity in both the original cohort and the validation cohort. Because counts were too low, about 18 rarely observed V segments, including chromosome 9 orphons, were excluded from the earlier analysis of about 500 of the donors. In a later genetic analysis, a missense DCLRE1C variant was associated with V-gene and J-gene trimming of TCR beta chains, and the association was replicated in an independent cohort. In a later genetic analysis, fewer N-insertions in productive TCRs were reported among donors in an Asian-associated ancestry cluster than the approximately 630-donor mean. Linkage disequilibrium might explain the correlated functional status among segregating V segments, but an unknown experimental factor could not be excluded. A later analysis found that most CMV-associated TCR beta chains appeared HLA-restricted, with HLA associations seemingly driven largely by CMV exposure.

The cohort was made up of 650 to 700 healthy bone marrow donors. At the time of sampling, all cohort members were nominally healthy, though unrecorded immune exposures were likely present. CMV serostatus was positive for almost 300 and negative for about half of the roughly 700 cohort members, and was not recorded for this donor. A peripheral blood sample was collected from each donor, and TCR beta sequencing was performed on peripheral blood mononuclear cells. Genomic DNA extraction from the blood cell samples was performed with the Qiagen DNeasy Blood Extraction Kit. Libraries came from the immunoSEQ multiplex PCR assay. For the multiplex PCR, a mixture combining 60 forward primers for TCR Vbeta segments and 13 reverse primers for TCR Jbeta segments was used. A multiplex PCR assay on genomic DNA amplified the CDR3 region of rearranged TCR beta genes. On the Illumina HiSeq System, the amplified TCR beta libraries were sequenced as 87-base-pair reads. The paper's data handling went like this. A later analysis tallied 75 million to 85 million unique TCR beta chains across the 660 or so repertoires, and approximately 12 million of those chains were shared by two or more donors. Raw reads were error-corrected and collapsed into unique sequences with a nearest-neighbor algorithm that merged closely related sequences to remove PCR and sequencing errors. Alignment of CDR3 sequences to IMGT reference sequences was used to assign V, D and J gene segments. Each retained sequence needed at least a six-nucleotide match to both a V gene segment and a J gene segment. A rearrangement was called productive if the CDR3 had no stop codons and remained in frame with V and J, and every other rearrangement was called non-productive. CDR3 was defined according to IMGT convention as the region running from the second conserved V-encoded cysteine to the conserved J-encoded phenylalanine. The earlier analysis of around 640 of the donors excluded sequences that lacked an unambiguous match to a single V gene segment. In an earlier analysis of almost 600 of the donors, a V segment was called functional when productive rearrangements were above 56.7%, and segregating when the standard deviation between donors exceeded 5%. A statistical classification framework was built to diagnose cytomegalovirus status from the catalog of TCR beta chain sequences. In a later analysis, TCR nucleotide sequences were compared against IMGT/GENE-DB human TR gene sequences so that V and J genes could be assigned. In a later analysis, CDR3 sequences and most-parsimonious VDJ recombination scenarios were assigned using the TCRdist pipeline. In a later analysis, every TCR beta chain was defined by the combination of its CDR3 amino acid sequence and its V-gene family, and reads without a unique V-gene family were dropped. A later analysis removed 592 highly shared, low-generation-probability nucleotide sequences to deal with suspected cross-contamination and a sequencing artifact. In a later analysis, a clonal expansion index was calculated for each public chain from normalized within-repertoire ranks of inferred template counts. In a later analysis, generation probabilities were computed with a VDJ recombination model fitted to out-of-frame rearrangements, and the resulting probabilities were checked against IGoR. Hypergeometric tests were used in a later analysis to score TCR-TCR, TCR-HLA and TCR-CMV co-occurrence, with a repertoire-size bias correction applied to the TCR pairs. To estimate false discovery rates, a later analysis permuted the HLA or CMV assignments 20 times. A later analysis grouped co-occurring TCRs with DBSCAN, adding TCRdist sequence similarity when clustering within HLA-allele-positive subsets. Co-occurrence clustering excluded repertoires with fewer than 30,000 or more than 120,000 public chains, plus five with anomalous nucleotide sharing. This immuneACCESS table, as held by TCRdb, lists in-frame sequences with V and J called but not all clones. Of the missing ones, under half trace to an unresolved V gene in checked studies; the others have no known cause. The DNA was the basis for D and trimming; V, J and clone size are from that table. The sample table lists 130,000 to 150,000 clones, approximately 70% of them with a count of one. The top ten clonotypes cover over 13% of the sample.

A remark on this clone: What this receptor recognizes is not known. It has no much larger one-base neighbor in the sample; base qualities were not kept.

The receptor was derived from a human donor in good health. The sample taken for sequencing was PBMCs.

Here the CDR3 is given as CASSASGTSYEQYF. The sequenced DNA: TGTGCCAGCAGCGCTAGCGGGACTTCCTACGAGCAGTACTTC. The rearrangement combines TRBV5-4 with TRBJ2-7, with 9 bases aligning to TRBD2. From the germline V gene (reference sequence), CDR1 is SGHNT and CDR2 is YYREEE. Its CDR3 holds 14 amino acids, cysteine through phenylalanine. Just CDR3 DNA is preserved here, 42 bases in frame from base 1. The germline V and J ends show losses of 4 bases and 1 base respectively, and no gene match explains 3 bases of the junction. The variable domain in full, with residues beyond the CDR3 obtained from the reference TRBV5-4 and TRBJ2-7 genes, is ETGVTQSPTHLIKTRGQQVTLRCSSQSGHNTVSWYQQALGQGPQFIFQYYREEENGRGNFPPRFSGLQFPNYSSELNVNALELDDSALYLCASSASGTSYEQYFGPGTRLTVT.